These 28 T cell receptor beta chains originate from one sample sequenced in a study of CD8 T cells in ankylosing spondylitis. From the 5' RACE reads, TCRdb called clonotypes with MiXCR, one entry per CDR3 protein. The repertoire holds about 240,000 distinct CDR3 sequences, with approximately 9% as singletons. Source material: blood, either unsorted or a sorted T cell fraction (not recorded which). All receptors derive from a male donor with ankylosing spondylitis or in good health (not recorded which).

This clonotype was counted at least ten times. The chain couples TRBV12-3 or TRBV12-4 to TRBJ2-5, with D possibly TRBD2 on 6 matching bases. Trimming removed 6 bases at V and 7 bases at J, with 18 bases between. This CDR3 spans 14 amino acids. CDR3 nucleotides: TGTGCCAGCAGCAACCGGGCCCAGGGAGGGACCCAGTACTTC. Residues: CASSNRAQGGTQYF.

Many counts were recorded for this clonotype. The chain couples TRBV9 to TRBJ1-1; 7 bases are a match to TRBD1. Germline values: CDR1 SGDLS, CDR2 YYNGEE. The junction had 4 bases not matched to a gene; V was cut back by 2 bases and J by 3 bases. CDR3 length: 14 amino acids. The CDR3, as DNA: TGTGCCAGCAGCGTTAGAACAGGGGACACTGAAGCTTTCTTT. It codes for CASSVRTGDTEAFF.

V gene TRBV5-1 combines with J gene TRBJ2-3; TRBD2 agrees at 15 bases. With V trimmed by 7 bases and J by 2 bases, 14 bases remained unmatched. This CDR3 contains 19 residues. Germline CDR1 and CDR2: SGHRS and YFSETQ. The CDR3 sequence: CASGKTGTSGGPLTDTQYF. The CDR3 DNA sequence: TGCGCCAGCGGAAAAACCGGGACTAGCGGGGGGCCCCTCACAGATACGCAGTATTTT.

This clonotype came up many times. The chain's CDR3 is CASSFRDRDYYGYTF. DNA of the CDR3: TGTGCCAGCAGTTTCCGGGACAGGGATTACTATGGCTACACCTTC. This chain connects TRBV12-3 or TRBV12-4 to TRBJ1-2; 9 nucleotides align to TRBD1. V lost 3 bases and J lost 3; bases outside the gene matches: 5. CDR3 length equals 15 residues.

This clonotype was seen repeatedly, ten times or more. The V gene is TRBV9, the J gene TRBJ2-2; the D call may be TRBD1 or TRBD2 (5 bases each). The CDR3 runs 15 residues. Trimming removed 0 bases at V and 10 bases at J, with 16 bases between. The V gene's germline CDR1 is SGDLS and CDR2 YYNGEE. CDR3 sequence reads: CASSVVSGRGPELFF. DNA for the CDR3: TGTGCCAGCAGCGTAGTGTCGGGAAGGGGACCGGAGCTGTTTTTT.

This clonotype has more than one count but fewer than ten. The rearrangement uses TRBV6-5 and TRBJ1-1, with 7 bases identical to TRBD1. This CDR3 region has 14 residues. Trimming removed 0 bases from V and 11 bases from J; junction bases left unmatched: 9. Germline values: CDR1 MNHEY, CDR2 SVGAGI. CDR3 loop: CASSYSGPTGKAFF. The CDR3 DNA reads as TGTGCCAGCAGTTACTCGGGTCCGACAGGGAAGGCTTTCTTT.

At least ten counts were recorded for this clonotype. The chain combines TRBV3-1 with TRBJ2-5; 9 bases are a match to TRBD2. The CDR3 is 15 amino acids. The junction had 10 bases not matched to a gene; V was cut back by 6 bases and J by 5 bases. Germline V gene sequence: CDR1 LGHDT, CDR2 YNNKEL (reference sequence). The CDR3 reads CASSSLAGRDETQYF. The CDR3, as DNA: TGTGCCAGCAGTTCACTAGCGGGCCGGGATGAGACCCAGTACTTC.

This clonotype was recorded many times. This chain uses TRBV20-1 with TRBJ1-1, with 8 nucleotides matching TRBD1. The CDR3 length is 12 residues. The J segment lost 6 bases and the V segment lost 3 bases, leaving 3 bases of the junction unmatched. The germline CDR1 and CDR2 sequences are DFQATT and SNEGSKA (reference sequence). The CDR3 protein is CSARDRVPEAFF. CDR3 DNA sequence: TGCAGTGCTAGGGACAGGGTGCCTGAAGCTTTCTTT.

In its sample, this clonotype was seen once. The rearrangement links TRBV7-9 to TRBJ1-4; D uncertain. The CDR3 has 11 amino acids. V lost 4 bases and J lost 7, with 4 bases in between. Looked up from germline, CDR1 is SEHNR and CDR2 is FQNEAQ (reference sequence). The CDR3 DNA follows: TGTGCCAGCAGCTATAGTGAAAAACTGTTTTTT. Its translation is CASSYSEKLFF.

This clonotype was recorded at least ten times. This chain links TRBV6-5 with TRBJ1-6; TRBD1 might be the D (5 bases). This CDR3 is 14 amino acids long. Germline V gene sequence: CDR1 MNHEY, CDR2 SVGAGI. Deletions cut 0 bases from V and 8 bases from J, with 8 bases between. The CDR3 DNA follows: TGTGCCAGCAGTTACTCTTCGGGGGATTCACCCCTCCACTTT. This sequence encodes CASSYSSGDSPLHF.

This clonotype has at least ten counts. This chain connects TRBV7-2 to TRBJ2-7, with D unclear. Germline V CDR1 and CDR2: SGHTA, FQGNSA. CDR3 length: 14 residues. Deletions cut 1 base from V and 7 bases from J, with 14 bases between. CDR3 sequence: CASSLEALVGEQYF. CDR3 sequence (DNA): TGTGCCAGCAGCTTAGAGGCCCTCGTGGGAGAGCAGTACTTC.

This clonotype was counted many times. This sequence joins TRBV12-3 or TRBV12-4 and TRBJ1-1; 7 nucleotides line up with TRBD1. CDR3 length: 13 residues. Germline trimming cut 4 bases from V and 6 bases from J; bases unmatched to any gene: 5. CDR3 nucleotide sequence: TGTGCCAGCAGTTCACAGGGGCTGGCTGAAGCTTTCTTT. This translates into CASSSQGLAEAFF.

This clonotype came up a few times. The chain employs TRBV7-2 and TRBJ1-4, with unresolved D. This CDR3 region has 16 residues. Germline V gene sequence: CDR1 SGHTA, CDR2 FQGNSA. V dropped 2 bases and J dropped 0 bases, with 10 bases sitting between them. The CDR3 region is CASSLTIQTTNEKLFF. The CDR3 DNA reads TGTGCCAGCAGCTTAACGATACAGACAACTAATGAAAAACTGTTTTTT.

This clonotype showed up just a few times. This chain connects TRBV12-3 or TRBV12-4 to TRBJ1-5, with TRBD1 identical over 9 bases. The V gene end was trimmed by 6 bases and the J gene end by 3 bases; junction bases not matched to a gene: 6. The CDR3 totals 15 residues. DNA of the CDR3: TGTGCCAGCAGGCCGGGACAGGGTTACAATCAGCCCCAGCATTTT. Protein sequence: CASRPGQGYNQPQHF.

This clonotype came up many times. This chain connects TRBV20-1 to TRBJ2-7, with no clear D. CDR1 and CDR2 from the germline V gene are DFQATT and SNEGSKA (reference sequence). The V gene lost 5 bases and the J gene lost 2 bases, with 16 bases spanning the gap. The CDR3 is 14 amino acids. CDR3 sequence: CSARPHGWAYEQYF. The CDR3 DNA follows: TGCAGTGCTCGGCCCCATGGGTGGGCCTACGAGCAGTACTTC.

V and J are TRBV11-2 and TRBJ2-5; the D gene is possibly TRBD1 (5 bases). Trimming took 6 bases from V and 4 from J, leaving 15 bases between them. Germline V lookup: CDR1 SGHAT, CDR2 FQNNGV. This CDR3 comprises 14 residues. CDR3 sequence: CASRPGLLSETQYF. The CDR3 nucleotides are TGTGCCAGCAGACCAGGGCTGCTATCAGAGACCCAGTACTTC.

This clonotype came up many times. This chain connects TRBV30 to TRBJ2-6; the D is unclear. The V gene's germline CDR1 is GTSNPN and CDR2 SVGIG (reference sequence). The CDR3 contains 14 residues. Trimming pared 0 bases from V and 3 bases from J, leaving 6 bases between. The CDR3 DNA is TGTGCCTGGAGTGTAGTCAGTGGGGCCAACGTCCTGACTTTC. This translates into CAWSVVSGANVLTF.

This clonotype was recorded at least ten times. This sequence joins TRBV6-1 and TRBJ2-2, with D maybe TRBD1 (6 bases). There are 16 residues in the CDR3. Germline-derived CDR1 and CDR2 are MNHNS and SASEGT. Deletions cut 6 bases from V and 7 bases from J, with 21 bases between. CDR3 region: CASSPRGAGVNGELFF. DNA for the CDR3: TGTGCCAGCAGCCCCCGAGGGGCAGGGGTGAACGGGGAGCTGTTTTTT.

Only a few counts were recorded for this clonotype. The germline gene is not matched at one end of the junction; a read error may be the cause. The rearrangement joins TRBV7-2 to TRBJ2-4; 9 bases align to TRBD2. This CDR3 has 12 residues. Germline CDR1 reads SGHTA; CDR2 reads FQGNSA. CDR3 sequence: CASSALGTSKHF. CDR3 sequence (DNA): TGTGCCAGCAGCGCTCTCGGGACTAGCAAGCACTTC.

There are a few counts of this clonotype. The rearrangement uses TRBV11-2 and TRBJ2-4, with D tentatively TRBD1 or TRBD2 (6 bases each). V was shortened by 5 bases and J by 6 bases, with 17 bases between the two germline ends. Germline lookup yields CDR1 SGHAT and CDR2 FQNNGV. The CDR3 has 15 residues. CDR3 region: CASSEGGFTRNIQYF. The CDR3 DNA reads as TGTGCCAGCAGCGAGGGGGGCTTTACCCGAAACATTCAGTACTTC.

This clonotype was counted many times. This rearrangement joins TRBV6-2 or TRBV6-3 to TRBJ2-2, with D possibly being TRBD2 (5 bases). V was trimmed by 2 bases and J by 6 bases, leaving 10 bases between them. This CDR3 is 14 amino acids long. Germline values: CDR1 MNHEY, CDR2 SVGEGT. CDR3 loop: CASSYAGVPGELFF. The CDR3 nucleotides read TGTGCCAGCAGTTACGCCGGGGTCCCCGGGGAGCTGTTTTTT.

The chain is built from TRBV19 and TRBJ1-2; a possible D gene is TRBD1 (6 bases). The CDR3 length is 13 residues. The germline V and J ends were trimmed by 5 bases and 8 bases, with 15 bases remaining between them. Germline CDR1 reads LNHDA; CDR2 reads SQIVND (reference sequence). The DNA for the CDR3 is TGTGCCAGTAGTTCTTGGGGGGCGGCCGGCTACACCTTC. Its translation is CASSSWGAAGYTF.

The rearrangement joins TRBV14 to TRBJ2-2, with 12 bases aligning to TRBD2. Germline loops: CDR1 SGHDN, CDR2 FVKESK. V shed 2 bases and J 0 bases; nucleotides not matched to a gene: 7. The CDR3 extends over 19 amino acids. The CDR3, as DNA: TGTGCCAGCAGCCAACATTATGGACTAGCGGGATCGAACACCGGGGAGCTGTTTTTT. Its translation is CASSQHYGLAGSNTGELFF.

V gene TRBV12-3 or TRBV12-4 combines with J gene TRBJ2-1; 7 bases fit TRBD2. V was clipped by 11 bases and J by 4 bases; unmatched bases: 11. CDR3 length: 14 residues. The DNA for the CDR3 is TGTGCCCTCCGGGCAAGCGGGGCGTACAATGAGCAGTTCTTC. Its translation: CALRASGAYNEQFF.

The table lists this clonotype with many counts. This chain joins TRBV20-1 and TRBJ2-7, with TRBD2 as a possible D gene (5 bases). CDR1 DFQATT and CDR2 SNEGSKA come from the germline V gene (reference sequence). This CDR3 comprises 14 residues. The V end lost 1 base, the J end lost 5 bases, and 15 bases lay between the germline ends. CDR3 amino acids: CSARGGGSRDEQYF. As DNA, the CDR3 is TGCAGTGCTAGAGGTGGTGGGAGTCGCGACGAGCAGTACTTC.

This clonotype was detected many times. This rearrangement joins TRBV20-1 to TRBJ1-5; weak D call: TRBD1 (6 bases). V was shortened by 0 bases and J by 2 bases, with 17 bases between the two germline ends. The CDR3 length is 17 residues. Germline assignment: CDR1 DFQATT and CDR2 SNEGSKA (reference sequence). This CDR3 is CSARDGLRPGGNQPQHF. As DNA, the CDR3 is TGCAGTGCTAGAGATGGGTTGAGGCCAGGGGGCAATCAGCCCCAGCATTTT.

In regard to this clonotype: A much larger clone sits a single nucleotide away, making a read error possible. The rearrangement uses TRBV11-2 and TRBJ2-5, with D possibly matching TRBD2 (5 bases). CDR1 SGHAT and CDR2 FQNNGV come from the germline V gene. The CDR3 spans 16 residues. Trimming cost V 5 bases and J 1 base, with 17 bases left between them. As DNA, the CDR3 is TGTGCCAGCAGCGTAGGGTCTAGCCCTTCCCAAGAGACCCAGTACTTC. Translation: CASSVGSSPSQETQYF.

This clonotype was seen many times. The CDR3 DNA is TGTGCCAGCAGCCAAGATTTCACAGGGGCCTACGAGCAGTACTTC. Amino acids: CASSQDFTGAYEQYF. The chain recombines TRBV3-1 with TRBJ2-7, with 7 bases identical to TRBD1. The V segment lost 0 bases and the J segment 2 bases; nucleotides outside the gene matches: 4. Germline CDR1 LGHDT, CDR2 YNNKEL (reference sequence). The CDR3 spans 15 residues.